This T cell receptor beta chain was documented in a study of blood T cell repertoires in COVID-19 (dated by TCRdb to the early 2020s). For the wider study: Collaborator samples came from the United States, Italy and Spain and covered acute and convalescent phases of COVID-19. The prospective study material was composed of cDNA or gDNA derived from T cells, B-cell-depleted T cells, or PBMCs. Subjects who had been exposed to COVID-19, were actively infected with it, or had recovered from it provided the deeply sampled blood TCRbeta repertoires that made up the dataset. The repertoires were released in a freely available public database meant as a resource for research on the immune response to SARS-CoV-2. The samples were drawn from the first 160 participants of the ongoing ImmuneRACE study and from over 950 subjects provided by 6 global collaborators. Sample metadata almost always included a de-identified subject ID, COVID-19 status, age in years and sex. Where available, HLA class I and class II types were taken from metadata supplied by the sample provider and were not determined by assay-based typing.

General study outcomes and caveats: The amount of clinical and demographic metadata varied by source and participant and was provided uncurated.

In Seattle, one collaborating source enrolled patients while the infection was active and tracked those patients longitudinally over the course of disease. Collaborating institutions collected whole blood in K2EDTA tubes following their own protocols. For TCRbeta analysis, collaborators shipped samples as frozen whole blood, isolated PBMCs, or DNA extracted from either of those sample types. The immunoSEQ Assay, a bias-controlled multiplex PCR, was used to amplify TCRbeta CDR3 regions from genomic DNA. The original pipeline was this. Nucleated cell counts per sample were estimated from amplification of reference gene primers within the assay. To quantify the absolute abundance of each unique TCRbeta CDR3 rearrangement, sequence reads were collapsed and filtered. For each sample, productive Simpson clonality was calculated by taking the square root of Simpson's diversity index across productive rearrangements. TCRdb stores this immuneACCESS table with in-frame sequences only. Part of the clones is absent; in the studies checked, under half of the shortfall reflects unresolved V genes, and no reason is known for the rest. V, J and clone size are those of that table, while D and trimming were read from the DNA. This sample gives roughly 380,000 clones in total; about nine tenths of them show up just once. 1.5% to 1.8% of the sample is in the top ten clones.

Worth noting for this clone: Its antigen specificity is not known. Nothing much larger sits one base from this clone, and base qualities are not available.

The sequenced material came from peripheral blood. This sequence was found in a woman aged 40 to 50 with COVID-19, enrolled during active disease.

The nucleotides read TGTGCCAGCAGTGAACGGGAAGGGTTTAACACTGAAGCTTTCTTT. This gives the protein CASSEREGFNTEAFF. This chain joins TRBV2 to TRBJ1-1; too little of a D gene remains to name it. The CDR3 contains 15 residues, cysteine and phenylalanine counted. The only DNA kept is the CDR3, 45 bases in frame from the first base. CDR1 and CDR2, looked up from the germline V gene, are SNHLY and FYNNEI. Relative to germline, V is 2 bases shorter and J is 2 bases shorter, with 12 bases between their ends. Joined to the reference TRBV2 and TRBJ1-1 proteins, this CDR3 gives the full variable domain: EPEVTQTPSHQVTQMGQEVILRCVPISNHLYFYWYRQILGQKVEFLVSFYNNEISEKSEIFDDQFSVERPDGSNFTLKIRSTKLEDSAMYFCASSEREGFNTEAFFGQGTRLTVV.